This TCR beta chain emerged from a study of T cell responses to AZD1222 COVID-19 vaccine. Repertoires were generated with immunoSEQ multiplex PCR, while TCRdb's copy carries only in-frame clones and drops some. The sample has tens of thousands of clones; 80% to 95% are singletons. Germline V gives CDR1 SQVTM, CDR2 ANQGSEA. V lost 6 bases and J 1 base, leaving 15 bases between the germline ends. There are 14 residues in the CDR3. This clonotype originated in an adult who received the AZD1222 COVID-19 vaccine. The starting material was peripheral blood, obtained 28 days after the second AZD1222 dose. This sequence joins TRBV29-1 and TRBJ2-5; possible D gene TRBD2, 6 bases. In DNA form, the CDR3 reads TGCAGCGTCCTACTAGCCCGGCCCCAAGAGACCCAGTACTTC. This codes for CSVLLARPQETQYF.